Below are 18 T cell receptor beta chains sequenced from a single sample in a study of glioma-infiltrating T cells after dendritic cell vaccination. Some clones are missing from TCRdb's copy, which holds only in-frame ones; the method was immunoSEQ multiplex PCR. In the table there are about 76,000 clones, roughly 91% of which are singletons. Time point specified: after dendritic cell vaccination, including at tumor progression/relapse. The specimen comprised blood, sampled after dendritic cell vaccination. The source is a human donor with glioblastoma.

Written as DNA, the CDR3 is TGTGCCAGCAGCCGAGAACAGGGGGCGTATGAGCAGTTCTTC. It codes for CASSREQGAYEQFF. V is TRBV11-3 and J is TRBJ2-1; 9 bases are a match to TRBD1. The junction had 7 bases not matched to a gene; V was cut back by 5 bases and J by 8 bases. The CDR3 has 14 amino acids. Germline V gene lookup returns CDR1 SGHNT and CDR2 YENEEA.

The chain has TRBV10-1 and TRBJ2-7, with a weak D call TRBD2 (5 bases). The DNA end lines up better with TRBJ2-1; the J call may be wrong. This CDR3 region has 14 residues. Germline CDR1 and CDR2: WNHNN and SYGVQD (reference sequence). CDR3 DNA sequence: TGCGCCAGCAGTCCCCGGGGAATACGTAATGAGCAGTTCTTC. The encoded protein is CASSPRGIRNEQFF.

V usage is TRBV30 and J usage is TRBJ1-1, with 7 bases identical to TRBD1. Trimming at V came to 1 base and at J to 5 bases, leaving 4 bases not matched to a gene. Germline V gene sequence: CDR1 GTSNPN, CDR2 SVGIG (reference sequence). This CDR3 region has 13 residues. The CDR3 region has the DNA TGTGCCTGGAGTGACGTCAGGGGGACTGAAGCTTTCTTT. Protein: CAWSDVRGTEAFF.

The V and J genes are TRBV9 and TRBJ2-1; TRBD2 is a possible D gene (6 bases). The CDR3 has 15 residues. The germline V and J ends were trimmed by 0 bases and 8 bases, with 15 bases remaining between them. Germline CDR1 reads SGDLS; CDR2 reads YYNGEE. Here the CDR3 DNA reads TGTGCCAGCAGCGTAGATCGGGGGTCTAAGCATGAGCAGTTCTTC. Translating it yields CASSVDRGSKHEQFF.

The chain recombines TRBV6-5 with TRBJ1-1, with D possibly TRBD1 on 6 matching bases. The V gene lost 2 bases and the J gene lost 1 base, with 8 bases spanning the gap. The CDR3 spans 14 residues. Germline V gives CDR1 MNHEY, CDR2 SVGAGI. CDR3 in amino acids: CASSYLGQNTEAFF. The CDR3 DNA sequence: TGTGCCAGCAGTTACCTGGGACAGAACACTGAAGCTTTCTTT.

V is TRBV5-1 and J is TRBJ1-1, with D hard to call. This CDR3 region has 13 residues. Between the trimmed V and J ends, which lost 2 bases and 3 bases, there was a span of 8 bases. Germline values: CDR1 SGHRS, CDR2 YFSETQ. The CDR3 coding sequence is TGCGCCAGCAGCTTAGAGGAGCACACTGAAGCTTTCTTT. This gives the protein CASSLEEHTEAFF. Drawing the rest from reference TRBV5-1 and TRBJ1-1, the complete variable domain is KAGVTQTPRYLIKTRGQQVTLSCSPISGHRSVSWYQQTPGQGLQFLFEYFSETQRNKGNFPGRFSGRQFSNSRSEMNVSTLELGDSALYLCASSLEEHTEAFFGQGTRLTVV.

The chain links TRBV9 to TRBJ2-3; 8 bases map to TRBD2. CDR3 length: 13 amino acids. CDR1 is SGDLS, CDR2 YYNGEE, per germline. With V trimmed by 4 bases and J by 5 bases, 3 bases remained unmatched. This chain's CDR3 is CASSPGGEDTQYF. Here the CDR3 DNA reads TGTGCCAGCAGCCCCGGGGGGGAAGATACGCAGTATTTT.

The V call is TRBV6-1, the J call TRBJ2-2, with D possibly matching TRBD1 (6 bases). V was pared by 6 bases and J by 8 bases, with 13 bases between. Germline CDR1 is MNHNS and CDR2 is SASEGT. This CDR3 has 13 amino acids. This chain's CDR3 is CASRRTATGELFF. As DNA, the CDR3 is TGTGCCAGCAGGAGGACAGCGACAGGGGAGCTGTTTTTT.

In DNA, the CDR3 is TGTGCCAGCAGCTTGGGGGGGAATTCCTACGAGCAGTACTTC. This codes for CASSLGGNSYEQYF. The chain employs TRBV11-3 and TRBJ2-7; 7 bases agree with TRBD2. This CDR3 is 14 amino acids long. The ends lost 3 bases at V and 1 base at J; junction bases unmatched: 3. Germline values: CDR1 SGHNT, CDR2 YENEEA.

CDR3 in amino acids: CATRGGSGNTIYF. The CDR3, as DNA: TGTGCCACCAGGGGGGGCTCTGGAAACACCATATATTTT. The chain couples TRBV7-6 to TRBJ1-3, with 7 bases lining up with TRBD1. Trimming took 10 bases from V and 0 from J; bases not matched to a gene: 3. Germline loops: CDR1 SGHVS, CDR2 FNYEAQ. This CDR3 is 13 amino acids long. The whole variable domain, remainder taken from reference TRBV7-6 and TRBJ1-3, is GAGVSQSPRYKVTKRGQDVALRCDPISGHVSLYWYRQALGQGPEFLTYFNYEAQQDKSGLPNDRFSAERPEGSISTLTIQRTEQRDSAMYRCATRGGSGNTIYFGEGSWLTVV.

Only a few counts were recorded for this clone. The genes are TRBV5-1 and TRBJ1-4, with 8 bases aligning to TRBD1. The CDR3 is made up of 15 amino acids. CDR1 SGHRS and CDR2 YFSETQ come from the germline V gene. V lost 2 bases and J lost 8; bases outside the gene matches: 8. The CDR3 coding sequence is TGCGCCAGCAGCTTAGGGCAGGGGGCAGTGGAAAAACTGTTTTTT. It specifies CASSLGQGAVEKLFF.

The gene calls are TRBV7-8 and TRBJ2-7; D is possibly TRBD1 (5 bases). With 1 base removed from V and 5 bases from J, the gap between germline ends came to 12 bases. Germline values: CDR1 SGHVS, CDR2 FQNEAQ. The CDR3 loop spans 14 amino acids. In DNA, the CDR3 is TGTGCCAGCAGCTTAGAGCCAGGGAAGGACGAGCAGTACTTC. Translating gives CASSLEPGKDEQYF.

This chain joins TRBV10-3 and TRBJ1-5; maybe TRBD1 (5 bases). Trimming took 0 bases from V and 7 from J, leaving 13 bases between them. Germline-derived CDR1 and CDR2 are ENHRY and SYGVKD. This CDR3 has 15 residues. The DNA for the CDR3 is TGTGCCATCAGTGAGTCGACAGAGAGAATCCAGCCCCAGCATTTT. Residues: CAISESTERIQPQHF.

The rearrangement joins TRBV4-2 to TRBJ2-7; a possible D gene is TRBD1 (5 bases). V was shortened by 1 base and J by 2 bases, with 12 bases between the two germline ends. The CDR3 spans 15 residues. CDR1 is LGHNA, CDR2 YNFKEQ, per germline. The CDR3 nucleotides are TGTGCCAGCAGCCAAGCTTTGGCAGGGACCTACGAGCAGTACTTC. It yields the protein CASSQALAGTYEQYF.

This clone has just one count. CDR3: CASSFRRPETQYF. DNA of the CDR3: TGTGCCAGCAGCTTCCGCAGGCCTGAGACCCAGTACTTC. J is TRBJ2-5 and V is TRBV7-9; D unclear. CDR1 is SEHNR, CDR2 FQNEAQ, per germline (reference sequence). The CDR3 sequence is 13 residues long. V was cut by 3 bases and J by 5 bases, with 10 bases left in between. The full variable domain, with the rest looked up from reference TRBV7-9 and TRBJ2-5, is DTGVSQNPRHKITKRGQNVTFRCDPISEHNRLYWYRQTLGQGPEFLTYFQNEAQLEKSRLLSDRFSAERPKGSFSTLEIQRTEQGDSAMYLCASSFRRPETQYFGPGTRLLVL.

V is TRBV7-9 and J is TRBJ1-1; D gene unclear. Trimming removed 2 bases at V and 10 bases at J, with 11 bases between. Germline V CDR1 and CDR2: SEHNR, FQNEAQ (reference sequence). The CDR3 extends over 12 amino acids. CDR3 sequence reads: CASSLRTEGAFF. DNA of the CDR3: TGTGCCAGCAGCTTACGGACTGAAGGAGCTTTCTTT.

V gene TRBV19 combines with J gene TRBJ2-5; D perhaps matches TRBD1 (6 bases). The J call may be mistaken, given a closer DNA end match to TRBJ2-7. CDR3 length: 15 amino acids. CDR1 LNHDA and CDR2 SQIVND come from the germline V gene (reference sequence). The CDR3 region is CASSIAPGHFNEQYF. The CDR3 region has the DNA TGTGCCAGTAGTATAGCCCCGGGACATTTCAACGAGCAGTACTTC.

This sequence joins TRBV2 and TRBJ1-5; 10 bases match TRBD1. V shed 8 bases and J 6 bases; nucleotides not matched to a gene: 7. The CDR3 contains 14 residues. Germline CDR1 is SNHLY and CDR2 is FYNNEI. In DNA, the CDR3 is TGTGCCAGCGGGGGGACAGGGGAGGGTCAGCCCCAGCATTTT. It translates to CASGGTGEGQPQHF.